This TCR beta chain was identified in a study of regulatory and conventional T cells in breast cancer (dated by TCRdb to the mid-2010s). The library was prepared using PCR. Instrument used: Illumina MiSeq. The public sequencing data were trimmed at Q25 with fastp and processed into clonotypes with MiXCR by TCRdb, which kept only in-frame beta chains. Each CDR3 protein gets just one entry, which takes the most common genes and DNA from the rows behind it. This sample lists approximately 9,600 distinct CDR3 sequences; 34% were detected once. The ten largest clones capture under 6.5% of the sample. Including cysteine and phenylalanine, the CDR3 has 13 amino acids. Of all the DNA, just the CDR3 is kept, 39 bases in frame from base 1. The germline V gene encodes CDR1 DFQATT and CDR2 SNEGSKA (reference sequence). At the junction V is shortened by 5 bases and J by 5 bases, with 15 bases in between. Details on this clonotype: There is no known antigen for this receptor. Base qualities are not recorded, but no much larger clone differs from it by a single base.

The TCR comes from a male donor in good health. The specimen was conventional T cells from blood. This receptor chain uses TRBV20-1 and TRBJ1-1; the D gene is perhaps TRBD1, from 5 matching bases. Read as DNA, the sequence is TGCAGTGCTGACGACAGTGGCGCGACTGAAGCTTTCTTT. Its protein is CSADDSGATEAFF.